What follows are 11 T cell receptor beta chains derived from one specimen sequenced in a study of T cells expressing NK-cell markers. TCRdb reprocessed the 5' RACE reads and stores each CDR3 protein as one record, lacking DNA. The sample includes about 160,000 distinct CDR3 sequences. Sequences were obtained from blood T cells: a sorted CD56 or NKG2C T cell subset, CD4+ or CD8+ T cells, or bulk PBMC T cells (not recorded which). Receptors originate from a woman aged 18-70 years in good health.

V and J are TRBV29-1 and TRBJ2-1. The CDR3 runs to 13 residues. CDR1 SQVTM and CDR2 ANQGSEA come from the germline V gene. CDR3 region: CSVEHGWGNEQFF.

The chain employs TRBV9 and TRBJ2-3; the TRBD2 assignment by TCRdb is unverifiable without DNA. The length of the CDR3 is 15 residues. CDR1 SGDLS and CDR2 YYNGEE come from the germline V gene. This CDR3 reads CASKRSSGSLDTQYF.

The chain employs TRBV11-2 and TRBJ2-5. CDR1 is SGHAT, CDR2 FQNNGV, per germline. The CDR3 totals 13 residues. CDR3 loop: CASSSLALETQYF.

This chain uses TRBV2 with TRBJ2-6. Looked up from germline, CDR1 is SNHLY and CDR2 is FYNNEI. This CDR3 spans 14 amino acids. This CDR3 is CASTGRSGANVLTF.

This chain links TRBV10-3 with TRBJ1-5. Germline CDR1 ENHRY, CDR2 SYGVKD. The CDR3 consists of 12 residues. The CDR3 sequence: CAISKGNQPQHF.

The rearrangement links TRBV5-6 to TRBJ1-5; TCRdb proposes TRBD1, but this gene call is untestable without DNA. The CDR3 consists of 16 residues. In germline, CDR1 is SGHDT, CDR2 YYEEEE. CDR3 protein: CASSRTGQGNNQPQHF.

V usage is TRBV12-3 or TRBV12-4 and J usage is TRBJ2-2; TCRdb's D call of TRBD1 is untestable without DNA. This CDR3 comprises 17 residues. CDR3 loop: CASSFKGQTANTGELFF.

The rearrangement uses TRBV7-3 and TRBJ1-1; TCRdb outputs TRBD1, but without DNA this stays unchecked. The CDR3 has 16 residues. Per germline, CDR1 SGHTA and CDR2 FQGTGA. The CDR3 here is CASSLAWLTPGTEAFF.

CDR3 protein: CSASGANTGELFF. The chain recombines TRBV20-1 with TRBJ2-2. The germline V gene has CDR1 DFQATT and CDR2 SNEGSKA (reference sequence). The CDR3 is 13 residues long.

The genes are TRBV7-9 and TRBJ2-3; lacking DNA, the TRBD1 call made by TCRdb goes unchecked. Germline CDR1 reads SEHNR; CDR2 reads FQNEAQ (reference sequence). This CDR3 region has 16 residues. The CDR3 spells CASSRLQGQGLDTQYF.

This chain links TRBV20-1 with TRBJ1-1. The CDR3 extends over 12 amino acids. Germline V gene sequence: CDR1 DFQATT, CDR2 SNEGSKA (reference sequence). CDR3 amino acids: CSATVARTEAFF.